This T cell receptor beta chain emerged from a study of T cells in Graves' hyperthyroidism and ophthalmopathy. V shed 0 bases and J shed 0 bases, with 5 bases lying between them. The germline gives CDR1 GTSNPN, CDR2 SVGIG (reference sequence). This CDR3 spans 13 amino acids. Ten or more counts support this clonotype. Amplification of TCR beta CDR3 regions used RNA as the template. TCR CDR3 underwent first-round RT-PCR with the HTBI primer set. One entry per CDR3 protein results from TCRdb running MiXCR on the multiplex PCR reads. The table has fewer than 550,000 distinct CDR3 sequences, less than 25% seen once; the top ten hold about 11%.

This clonotype was sampled from a woman younger than 45 with Graves' ophthalmopathy. The V call is TRBV30, the J call TRBJ1-1; D unresolved. Sequenced material: blood. The CDR3 region has the DNA TGTGCCTGGAGTGTATTAATGAACACTGAAGCTTTCTTT. It codes for CAWSVLMNTEAFF.